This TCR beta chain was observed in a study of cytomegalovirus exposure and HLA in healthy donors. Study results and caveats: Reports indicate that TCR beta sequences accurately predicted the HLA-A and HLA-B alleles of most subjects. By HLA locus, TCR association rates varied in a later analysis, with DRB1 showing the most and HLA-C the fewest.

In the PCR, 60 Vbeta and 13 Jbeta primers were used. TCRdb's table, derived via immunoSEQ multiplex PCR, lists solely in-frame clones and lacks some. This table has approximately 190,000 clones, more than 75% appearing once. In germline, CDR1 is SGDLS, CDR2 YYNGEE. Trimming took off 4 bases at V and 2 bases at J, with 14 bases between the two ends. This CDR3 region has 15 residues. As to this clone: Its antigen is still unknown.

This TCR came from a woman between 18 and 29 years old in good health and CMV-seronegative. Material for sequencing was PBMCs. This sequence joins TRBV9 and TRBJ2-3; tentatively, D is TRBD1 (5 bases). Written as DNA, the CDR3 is TGTGCCAGCAGCCCCCGCCCACAGGCCACAGATACGCAGTATTTT. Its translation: CASSPRPQATDTQYF.